This entry lists 25 T cell receptor beta chains sequenced from one sample in a study of cytotoxic CD8 clonotypes in ibrutinib-treated CLL (dated by TCRdb to the early 2020s). The method was the immunoSEQ multiplex PCR assay. What TCRdb holds here is the immuneACCESS table cut down to in-frame rearrangements. Part of the clones is not present; checked against another copy, under half of the missing clones reflect an unresolved V gene, and the others are unexplained. This sample gives about 330,000 clones in total; over 60% of them show up just once. 6.3% of the sample is held by the ten biggest clonotypes. The sample in question was PBMCs, obtained after 36 months of ibrutinib treatment. The source is a human donor with chronic lymphocytic leukemia.

The chain is built from TRBV23-1 and TRBJ2-7, with 8 bases lining up with TRBD1. TRBV23-1 is treated as an ORF (open reading frame) with a function not yet certain. This CDR3 is 16 amino acids long. V dropped 3 bases and J dropped 4; count of bases not matched to a gene: 11. CDR3 sequence reads: CASSQSDRVRWYEQYF. As DNA, the CDR3 is TGCGCCAGCAGTCAGTCGGACAGGGTTCGCTGGTACGAGCAGTACTTC.

The V and J genes are TRBV5-6 and TRBJ2-3; no firm D call. Germline V CDR1 and CDR2: SGHDT, YYEEEE. V dropped 4 bases and J dropped 4 bases, with 7 bases sitting between them. This CDR3 has 12 residues. The CDR3 sequence: CASSLRPDTQYF. The CDR3 nucleotides read TGTGCCAGCAGCCTTAGACCAGATACGCAGTATTTT.

There are a few counts of this clone. The rearrangement joins TRBV6-6 to TRBJ2-2, with D possibly TRBD2 on 6 matching bases. CDR3 length equals 15 residues. Germline-derived CDR1 and CDR2 are MNHNY and SVGAGI (reference sequence). The V end lost 4 bases, the J end lost 4 bases, and 13 bases lay between the germline ends. The CDR3: CASSSWEAGTGELFF. The CDR3 DNA follows: TGTGCCAGCAGTTCCTGGGAGGCAGGCACCGGGGAGCTGTTTTTT.

The chain combines TRBV29-1 with TRBJ2-1, with TRBD1 identical over 7 bases. J was trimmed by 4 bases and V by 5 bases; bases with no gene match: 2. CDR3 length: 12 amino acids. CDR1 and CDR2 from the germline V gene are SQVTM and ANQGSEA. CDR3: CSVNRGYNEQFF. The CDR3, as DNA: TGCAGCGTTAACAGGGGATACAATGAGCAGTTCTTC.

This rearrangement joins TRBV7-9 to TRBJ2-5, with 7 bases fitting TRBD2. The ends lost 2 bases at V and 5 bases at J; junction bases unmatched: 8. This CDR3 has 15 amino acids. Germline values: CDR1 SEHNR, CDR2 FQNEAQ (reference sequence). The CDR3 protein is CASSLRREIRETQYF. In DNA, the CDR3 is TGTGCCAGCAGCTTAAGGCGGGAGATAAGGGAGACCCAGTACTTC. Variable domain in full (rest from reference TRBV7-9 and TRBJ2-5): DTGVSQNPRHKITKRGQNVTFRCDPISEHNRLYWYRQTLGQGPEFLTYFQNEAQLEKSRLLSDRFSAERPKGSFSTLEIQRTEQGDSAMYLCASSLRREIRETQYFGPGTRLLVL.

The chain employs TRBV10-2 and TRBJ2-7, with 10 positions matching TRBD1. Germline-derived CDR1 and CDR2 are WSHSY and SAAADI. This CDR3 spans 14 amino acids. V shed 4 bases and J 4 bases; nucleotides not matched to a gene: 4. The CDR3 sequence: CASSGGQGKYEQYF. In nucleotides, the CDR3 is TGCGCCAGCAGTGGGGGACAGGGGAAGTACGAGCAGTACTTC.

This chain links TRBV5-1 with TRBJ1-6; D is unresolved. V dropped 1 base and J dropped 5 bases, with 7 bases sitting between them. The CDR3 is 14 amino acids. Per germline, CDR1 SGHRS and CDR2 YFSETQ. CDR3 in amino acids: CASSLTANNSPLHF. CDR3 DNA: TGCGCCAGCAGCTTGACAGCAAATAATTCACCCCTCCACTTT.

The J gene is TRBJ1-2, the V gene TRBV7-2; D gene unclear. Trimming took off 5 bases at V and 4 bases at J, with 8 bases between the two ends. Looked up from germline, CDR1 is SGHTA and CDR2 is FQGNSA. The CDR3 length is 12 residues. CDR3 amino acids: CASSPNSYGYTF. CDR3 sequence (DNA): TGTGCCAGCAGCCCTAACAGCTATGGCTACACCTTC.

This clone came up a few times. The chain links TRBV2 to TRBJ1-1; D gene unclear. From germline, CDR1 is SNHLY and CDR2 FYNNEI. V shed 6 bases and J shed 0 bases, with 14 bases lying between them. The CDR3 has 15 amino acids. Here the CDR3 DNA reads TGTGCCAGCAGAGGCCCGGACGGAATGAACACTGAAGCTTTCTTT. This gives the protein CASRGPDGMNTEAFF. Full variable domain (missing parts from reference TRBV2 and TRBJ1-1): EPEVTQTPSHQVTQMGQEVILRCVPISNHLYFYWYRQILGQKVEFLVSFYNNEISEKSEIFDDQFSVERPDGSNFTLKIRSTKLEDSAMYFCASRGPDGMNTEAFFGQGTRLTVV.

The chain couples TRBV6-6 to TRBJ2-7, with D unclear. Germline-derived CDR1 and CDR2 are MNHNY and SVGAGI (reference sequence). Trimming shortened V by 2 bases and J by 12 bases, and 17 bases separated the two germline ends. This CDR3 comprises 13 residues. For the CDR3, the DNA is TGTGCCAGCAGTTACGGCCCCTCGTCTTCCCTGTACTTC. Its translation is CASSYGPSSSLYF.

The V and J genes are TRBV29-1 and TRBJ1-3, with TRBD1 as a possible D gene (5 bases). The CDR3 has 15 amino acids. Trimming pared 0 bases from V and 7 bases from J, leaving 16 bases between. CDR1 is SQVTM and CDR2 is ANQGSEA in the germline V gene. The CDR3 region is CSVEDLGRWGNTIYF. In DNA, the CDR3 is TGCAGCGTTGAAGATCTGGGACGATGGGGCAACACCATATATTTT.

The V and J genes are TRBV6-7 and TRBJ1-2; 11 nucleotides match TRBD1. TRBV6-7 falls under the ORF class, with uncertain function. CDR3 length equals 16 residues. The V and J ends lost 0 bases and 7 bases, in that order; junction bases with no gene match: 7. The CDR3 sequence: CASSYSTGQGAGGYTF. The CDR3 coding sequence is TGTGCCAGCAGTTACTCGACCGGACAGGGGGCGGGTGGCTACACCTTC.

The gene calls are TRBV2 and TRBJ2-3, with 13 nucleotides matching TRBD2. The CDR3 spans 19 residues. V dropped 5 bases and J dropped 0; count of bases not matched to a gene: 11. Germline loops: CDR1 SNHLY, CDR2 FYNNEI. This chain's CDR3 is CASSLTSGRAGTSTDTQYF. Here the CDR3 DNA reads TGTGCCAGCAGTCTAACTAGCGGGAGGGCGGGTACTAGCACAGATACGCAGTATTTT.

This clone was seen more than once but under ten times. This sequence joins TRBV27 and TRBJ2-7, with D possibly TRBD2 on 5 matching bases. The CDR3 is 13 amino acids. V lost 6 bases and J 4 bases, leaving 13 bases between the germline ends. Germline V gene lookup returns CDR1 MNHEY and CDR2 SMNVEV (reference sequence). The CDR3 here is CASRAIEGYEQYF. The CDR3, as DNA: TGTGCCAGCAGAGCAATTGAGGGATACGAGCAGTACTTC.

The rearrangement joins TRBV5-1 to TRBJ2-3; D perhaps matches TRBD2 (5 bases). CDR1 is SGHRS and CDR2 is YFSETQ in the germline V gene. The CDR3 runs to 15 residues. Trimming took off 2 bases at V and 0 bases at J, with 10 bases between the two ends. The CDR3 DNA reads as TGCGCCAGCAGCTTTGGGGAGTCTAGCACAGATACGCAGTATTTT. It yields the protein CASSFGESSTDTQYF.

The chain employs TRBV28 and TRBJ2-3; 9 bases match TRBD1. V lost 6 bases to trimming and J lost 1 base; unmatched junction nucleotides: 2. Per germline, CDR1 MDHEN and CDR2 SYDVKM. The CDR3 sequence is 14 residues long. CDR3 loop: CASRRTGGTDTQYF. As DNA, the CDR3 is TGTGCCAGCAGGCGGACAGGGGGCACAGATACGCAGTATTTT.

This clone showed up just a few times. The CDR3 reads CASRDPLVGSVGELFF. The DNA of the CDR3 is TGCGCCAGCAGAGACCCACTAGTGGGATCCGTCGGGGAGCTGTTTTTT. The genes are TRBV10-2 and TRBJ2-2; possible D gene TRBD2, 5 bases. CDR3 length: 16 amino acids. CDR1 WSHSY and CDR2 SAAADI come from the germline V gene. The germline V and J ends were trimmed by 6 bases and 7 bases, with 21 bases remaining between them.

The gene calls are TRBV29-1 and TRBJ1-2; D is undetermined. Germline assignment: CDR1 SQVTM and CDR2 ANQGSEA. The CDR3 contains 13 residues. The V gene lost 2 bases and the J gene lost 7 bases, with 14 bases spanning the gap. CDR3 in amino acids: CSVESGPGGGYTF. CDR3 sequence (DNA): TGCAGCGTTGAATCGGGCCCAGGCGGTGGCTACACCTTC.

In regard to this clone: Other DNA sequences in the sample encode the same CDR3. V is TRBV6-5 and J is TRBJ2-7; D not resolved. Trimming removed 0 bases at V and 0 bases at J, with 3 bases between. The CDR3 runs 13 residues. Germline values: CDR1 MNHEY, CDR2 SVGAGI. The CDR3 here is CASSYSSSYEQYF. The CDR3 DNA is TGTGCCAGCAGTTACTCTTCCTCCTACGAGCAGTACTTC.

The V and J genes are TRBV5-1 and TRBJ2-7; 8 bases match TRBD2. CDR3 length: 16 residues. Germline CDR1 and CDR2: SGHRS and YFSETQ. With 0 bases clipped from V and 3 bases from J, the junction kept 8 bases outside the gene matches. The CDR3 DNA reads as TGCGCCAGCAGCTTGGCCGAGCAGGGACTAGGCTACGAGCAGTACTTC. Protein sequence: CASSLAEQGLGYEQYF.

This chain's CDR3 is CASSDRPEIGYF. In nucleotides, the CDR3 is TGTGCCAGCAGTGATAGACCGGAAATAGGATACTTC. The chain employs TRBV6-1 and TRBJ2-4; D remains ambiguous. Trimming cost V 3 bases and J 16 bases, with 16 bases left between them. The V gene's germline CDR1 is MNHNS and CDR2 SASEGT. The length of the CDR3 is 12 residues.

This clone showed up just a few times. This chain joins TRBV6-6 and TRBJ1-2, with 7 positions matching TRBD1. The germline CDR1 and CDR2 sequences are MNHNY and SVGAGI (reference sequence). After removal of 5 bases from V and 5 bases from J, the junction contained 5 bases not matched to a gene. The CDR3 runs to 13 residues. CDR3 sequence (DNA): TGTGCCAGCAGTGACGGGACAGAGTATGGCTACACCTTC. Protein product: CASSDGTEYGYTF.

This chain links TRBV29-1 with TRBJ2-1, with unresolved D. There are 15 residues in the CDR3. Germline CDR1 and CDR2: SQVTM and ANQGSEA. Trimming cost V 3 bases and J 0 bases, with 12 bases left between them. CDR3 in DNA: TGCAGCGTTGATGGGCGGATGAGCTCCTACAATGAGCAGTTCTTC. Amino acid sequence: CSVDGRMSSYNEQFF.

The chain joins TRBV5-4 to TRBJ1-2; D gene unclear. This CDR3 has 16 amino acids. The germline V and J ends were trimmed by 3 bases and 0 bases, with 15 bases remaining between them. CDR1 and CDR2 (germline): SGHNT, YYREEE (reference sequence). CDR3 sequence (DNA): TGTGCCAGCAGCTCAATCCTTGGACGACCTAACTATGGCTACACCTTC. The encoded protein is CASSSILGRPNYGYTF.

The rearrangement joins TRBV28 to TRBJ2-1; 7 nucleotides match TRBD2. CDR1 and CDR2 (germline): MDHEN, SYDVKM. The CDR3 has 16 residues. The trim removed 6 bases at V and 4 bases at J, leaving 12 bases unmatched. The CDR3 nucleotides read TGTGCCAGCAGCAAATGGGGGGAGGGCCCTTACAATGAGCAGTTCTTC. Translation gives CASSKWGEGPYNEQFF. The entire variable domain, with the rest obtained from reference TRBV28 and TRBJ2-1, is as follows: DVKVTQSSRYLVKRTGEKVFLECVQDMDHENMFWYRQDPGLGLRLIYFSYDVKMKEKGDIPEGYSVSREKKERFSLILESASTNQTSMYLCASSKWGEGPYNEQFFGPGTRLTVL.